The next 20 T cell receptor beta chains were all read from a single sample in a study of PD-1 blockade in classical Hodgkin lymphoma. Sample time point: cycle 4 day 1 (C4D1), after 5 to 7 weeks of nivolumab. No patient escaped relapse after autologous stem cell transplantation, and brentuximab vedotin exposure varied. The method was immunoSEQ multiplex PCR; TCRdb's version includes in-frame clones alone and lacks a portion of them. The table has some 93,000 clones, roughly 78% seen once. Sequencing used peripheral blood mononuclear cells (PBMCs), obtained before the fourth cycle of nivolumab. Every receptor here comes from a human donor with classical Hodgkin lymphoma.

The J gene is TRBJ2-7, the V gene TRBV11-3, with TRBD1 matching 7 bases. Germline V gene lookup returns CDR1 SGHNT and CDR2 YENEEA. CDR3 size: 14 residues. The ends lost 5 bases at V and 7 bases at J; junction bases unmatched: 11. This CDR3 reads CASSLGTAVEEQYF. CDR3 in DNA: TGTGCCAGCAGCCTGGGGACAGCGGTTGAGGAGCAGTACTTC. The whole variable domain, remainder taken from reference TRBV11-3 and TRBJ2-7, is EAGVVQSPRYKIIEKKQPVAFWCNPISGHNTLYWYLQNLGQGPELLIRYENEEAVDDSQLPKDRFSAERLKGVDSTLKIQPAELGDSAVYLCASSLGTAVEEQYFGPGTRLTVT.

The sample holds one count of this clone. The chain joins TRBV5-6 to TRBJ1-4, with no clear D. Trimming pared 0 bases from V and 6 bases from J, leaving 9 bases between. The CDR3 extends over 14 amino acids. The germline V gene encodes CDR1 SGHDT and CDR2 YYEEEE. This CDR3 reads CASSLVAPHEKLFF. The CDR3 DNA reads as TGTGCCAGCAGCTTGGTGGCGCCGCATGAAAAACTGTTTTTT. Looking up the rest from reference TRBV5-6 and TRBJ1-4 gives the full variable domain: DAGVTQSPTHLIKTRGQQVTLRCSPKSGHDTVSWYQQALGQGPQFIFQYYEEEERQRGNFPDRFSGHQFPNYSSELNVNALLLGDSALYLCASSLVAPHEKLFFGSGTQLSVL.

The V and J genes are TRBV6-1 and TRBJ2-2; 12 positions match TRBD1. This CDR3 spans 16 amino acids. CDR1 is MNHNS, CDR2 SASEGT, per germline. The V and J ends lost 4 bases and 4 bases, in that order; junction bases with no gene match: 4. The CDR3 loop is CASSGDRGQVTGELFF. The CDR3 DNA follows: TGTGCCAGCAGTGGGGACAGGGGGCAAGTCACCGGGGAGCTGTTTTTT.

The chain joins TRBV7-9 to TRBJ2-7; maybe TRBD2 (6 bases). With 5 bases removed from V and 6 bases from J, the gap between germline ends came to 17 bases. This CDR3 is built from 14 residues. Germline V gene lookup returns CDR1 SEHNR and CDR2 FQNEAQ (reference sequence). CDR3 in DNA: TGTGCCAGCAGCCGAGAATCCCGGGAGCGCGAGCAGTACTTC. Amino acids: CASSRESREREQYF.

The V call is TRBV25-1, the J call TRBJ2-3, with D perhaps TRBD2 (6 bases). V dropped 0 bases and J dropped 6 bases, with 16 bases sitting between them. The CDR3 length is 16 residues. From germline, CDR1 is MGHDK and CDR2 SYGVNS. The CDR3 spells CASSEYRGTIRDTQYF. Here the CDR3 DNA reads TGTGCCAGCAGTGAATATCGCGGGACCATTCGGGATACGCAGTATTTT. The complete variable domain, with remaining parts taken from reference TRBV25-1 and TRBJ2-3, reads EADIYQTPRYLVIGTGKKITLECSQTMGHDKMYWYQQDPGMELHLIHYSYGVNSTEKGDLSSESTVSRIRTEHFPLTLESARPSHTSQYLCASSEYRGTIRDTQYFGPGTRLTVL.

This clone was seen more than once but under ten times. This CDR3 is CASTTSITDTQYF. CDR3 nucleotide sequence: TGTGCCAGCACGACTTCCATCACAGATACGCAGTATTTT. The chain carries TRBV28 and TRBJ2-3; D is unresolved. V was pared by 7 bases and J by 2 bases, with 10 bases between. This CDR3 comprises 13 residues. Germline V CDR1 and CDR2: MDHEN, SYDVKM.

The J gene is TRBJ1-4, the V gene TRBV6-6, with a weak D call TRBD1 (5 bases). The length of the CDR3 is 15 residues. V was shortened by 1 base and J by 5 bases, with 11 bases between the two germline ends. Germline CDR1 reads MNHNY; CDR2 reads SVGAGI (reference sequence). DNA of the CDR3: TGTGCCAGCAGTTACTTGGGGGTCGAGAATGAAAAACTGTTTTTT. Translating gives CASSYLGVENEKLFF.

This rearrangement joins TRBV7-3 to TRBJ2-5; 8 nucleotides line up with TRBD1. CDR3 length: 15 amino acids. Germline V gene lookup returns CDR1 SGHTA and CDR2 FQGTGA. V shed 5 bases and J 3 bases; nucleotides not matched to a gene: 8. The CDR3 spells CASSPRQGSEETQYF. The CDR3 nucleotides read TGTGCCAGCAGCCCAAGACAGGGGTCCGAAGAGACCCAGTACTTC.

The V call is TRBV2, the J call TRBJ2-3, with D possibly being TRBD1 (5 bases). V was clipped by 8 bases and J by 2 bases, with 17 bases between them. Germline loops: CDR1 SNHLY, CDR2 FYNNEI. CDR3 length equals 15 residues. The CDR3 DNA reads TGTGCCAGCGGGGAATGGGGCCTATACACAGATACGCAGTATTTT. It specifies CASGEWGLYTDTQYF.

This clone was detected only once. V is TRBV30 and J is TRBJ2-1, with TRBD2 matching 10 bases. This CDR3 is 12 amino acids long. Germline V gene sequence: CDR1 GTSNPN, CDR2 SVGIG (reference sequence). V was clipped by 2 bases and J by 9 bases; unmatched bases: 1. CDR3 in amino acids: CAWSSGRGEQFF. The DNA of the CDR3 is TGTGCCTGGAGTAGCGGGAGGGGTGAGCAGTTCTTC. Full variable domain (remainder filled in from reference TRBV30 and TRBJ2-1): SQTIHQWPATLVQPVGSPLSLECTVEGTSNPNLYWYRQAAGRGLQLLFYSVGIGQISSEVPQNLSASRPQDRQFILSSKKLLLSDSGFYLCAWSSGRGEQFFGPGTRLTVL.

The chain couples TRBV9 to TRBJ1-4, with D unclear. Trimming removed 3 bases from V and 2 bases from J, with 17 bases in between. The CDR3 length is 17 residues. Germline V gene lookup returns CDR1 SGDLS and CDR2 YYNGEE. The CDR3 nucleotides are TGTGCCAGCAGCGCCGAGGGAGGTAGAGGGACTAATGAAAAACTGTTTTTT. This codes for CASSAEGGRGTNEKLFF.

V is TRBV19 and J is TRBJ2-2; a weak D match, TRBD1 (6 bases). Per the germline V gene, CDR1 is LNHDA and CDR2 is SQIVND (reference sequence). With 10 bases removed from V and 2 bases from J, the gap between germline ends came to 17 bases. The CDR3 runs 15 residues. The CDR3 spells CATLPGHLNTGELFF. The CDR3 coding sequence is TGTGCCACCCTGCCGGGACACCTTAACACCGGGGAGCTGTTTTTT.

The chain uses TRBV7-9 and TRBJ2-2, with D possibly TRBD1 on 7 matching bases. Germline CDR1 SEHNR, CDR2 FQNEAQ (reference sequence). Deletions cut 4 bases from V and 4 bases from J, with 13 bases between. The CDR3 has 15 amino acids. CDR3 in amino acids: CASSSGGFVTGELFF. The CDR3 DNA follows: TGTGCCAGCAGCTCAGGGGGGTTCGTCACCGGGGAGCTGTTTTTT.

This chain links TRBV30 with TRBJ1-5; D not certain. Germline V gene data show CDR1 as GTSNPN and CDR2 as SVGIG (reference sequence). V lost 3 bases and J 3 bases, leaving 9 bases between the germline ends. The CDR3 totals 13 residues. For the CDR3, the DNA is TGTGCCTGGAGCTCCGCCAACAATCAGCCCCAGCATTTT. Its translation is CAWSSANNQPQHF. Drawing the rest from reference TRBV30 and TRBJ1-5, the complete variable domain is SQTIHQWPATLVQPVGSPLSLECTVEGTSNPNLYWYRQAAGRGLQLLFYSVGIGQISSEVPQNLSASRPQDRQFILSSKKLLLSDSGFYLCAWSSANNQPQHFGDGTRLSIL.

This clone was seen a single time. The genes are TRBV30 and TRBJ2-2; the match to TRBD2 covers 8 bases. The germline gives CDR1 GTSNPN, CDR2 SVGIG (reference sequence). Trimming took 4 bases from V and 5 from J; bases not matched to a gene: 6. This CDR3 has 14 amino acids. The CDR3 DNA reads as TGTGCCTGGAACGGGAGGGCCCTGACCGGGGAGCTGTTTTTT. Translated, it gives CAWNGRALTGELFF.

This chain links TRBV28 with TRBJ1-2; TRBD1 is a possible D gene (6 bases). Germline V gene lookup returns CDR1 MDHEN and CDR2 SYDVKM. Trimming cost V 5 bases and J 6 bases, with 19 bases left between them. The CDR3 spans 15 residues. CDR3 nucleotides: TGTGCCAGCAGTATACTTCTCACAGGGTCGAATGGCTACACCTTC. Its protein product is CASSILLTGSNGYTF.

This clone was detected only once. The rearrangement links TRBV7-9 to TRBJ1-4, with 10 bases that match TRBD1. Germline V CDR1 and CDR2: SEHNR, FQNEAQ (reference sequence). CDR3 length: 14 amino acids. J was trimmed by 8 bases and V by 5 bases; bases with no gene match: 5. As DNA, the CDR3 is TGTGCCAGCAGCGCCGGGACAGGGGACGAAAAACTGTTTTTT. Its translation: CASSAGTGDEKLFF.

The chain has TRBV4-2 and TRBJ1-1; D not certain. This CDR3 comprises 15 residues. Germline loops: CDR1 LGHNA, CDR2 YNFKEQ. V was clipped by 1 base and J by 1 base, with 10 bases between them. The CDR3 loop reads CASSQGSIENTEAFF. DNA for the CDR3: TGTGCCAGCAGCCAAGGGTCCATCGAGAACACTGAAGCTTTCTTT.

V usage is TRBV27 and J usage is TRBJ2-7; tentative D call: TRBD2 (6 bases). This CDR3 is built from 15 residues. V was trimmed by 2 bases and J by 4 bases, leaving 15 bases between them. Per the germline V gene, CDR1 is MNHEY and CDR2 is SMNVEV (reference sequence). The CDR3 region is CASSLMGLSIYEQYF. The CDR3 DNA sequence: TGTGCCAGCAGTTTAATGGGACTCTCGATTTACGAGCAGTACTTC.

CDR3 sequence: CASSQGMNTEAFF. CDR3 bases: TGTGCCAGCAGCCAGGGAATGAACACTGAAGCTTTCTTT. The chain carries TRBV7-8 and TRBJ1-1; TRBD1 is a possible D gene (5 bases). The CDR3 extends over 13 amino acids. The ends were cut back, 5 bases at V and 0 bases at J, with 7 bases in the middle. Germline V lookup: CDR1 SGHVS, CDR2 FQNEAQ.